The present T cell receptor beta chain was sequenced within a study of beta chain features in type 1 diabetes. The authors reverse transcribed all of the isolated RNA, so sequencing captured expressed TCRB transcripts. An average about 3.8 million reads came from naive, central memory and regulatory T cell samples. Measured with immunoSEQ multiplex PCR; TCRdb has only the in-frame clones, and not every one. The data show about 220,000 clones, with approximately 11% seen just once and 1% to 1.5% held by the top ten. This clone was seen only a few times. The CDR3 is 15 amino acids. From germline, CDR1 is SGHRS and CDR2 YFSETQ. With V trimmed by 0 bases and J by 6 bases, 7 bases remained unmatched. Heparinised blood was drawn once per donor, averaging about 100 mL. Isolation of CD4+ naive, central memory, regulatory and stem cell-like memory cells was achieved by sorting via CD45RO/CCR7/CD25/CD127/CD95/CD27. Sort purity for all populations was recorded as exceeding 98%.

This chain joins TRBV5-1 and TRBJ2-7, with 9 bases identical to TRBD1. Sample: central memory CD4+ T cells from blood. This TCR was sampled from a man aged 18 to 35 in good health. Written as DNA, the CDR3 is TGCGCCAGCAGCTTGGGGGGACAGGGACTCCTCGAGCAGTACTTC. This codes for CASSLGGQGLLEQYF.